A single sample gave rise to the 28 T cell receptor beta chains below, sequenced in a study of spatial heterogeneity in lung cancer. One entry per CDR3 protein results from TCRdb running MiXCR on the 5' RACE reads. The sample gives 3,400 or so distinct CDR3 sequences, around a quarter of which show up once; around 23% is in the top ten. Time point in this sample: sample taken at primary tumor resection. Their antigens are not known. Study-wide results and limits: Expanded intratumoral alpha and beta TCR counts tracked tumor mutation counts.

The sample was lung tumor tissue, taken at surgery. These receptors originate from a male donor with early-stage non-small cell lung cancer.

By its share, this clonotype is medium-sized. The chain is built from TRBV7-8 and TRBJ2-2; perhaps TRBD1 as D (5 bases). CDR1 and CDR2 (germline): SGHVS, FQNEAQ. Trimming took 2 bases from V and 4 from J, leaving 11 bases between them. The CDR3 runs 15 residues. The CDR3 loop is CASSLQGMSTGELFF. The DNA of the CDR3 is TGTGCCAGCAGCTTACAGGGAATGAGCACCGGGGAGCTGTTTTTT.

By proportion, this clonotype is medium-sized. The V and J genes are TRBV29-1 and TRBJ2-1; 12 positions match TRBD2. The CDR3 is 14 residues long. V shed 5 bases and J 5 bases; nucleotides not matched to a gene: 4. Germline CDR1 and CDR2: SQVTM and ANQGSEA. CDR3 loop: CSVQLAGGHNEQFF. In DNA, the CDR3 is TGCAGCGTTCAGCTAGCGGGAGGGCACAATGAGCAGTTCTTC.

By share, this clonotype ranks as medium-sized (0.01 to 0.1%). The gene calls are TRBV3-1 and TRBJ2-2; D is unclear. V shed 2 bases and J shed 6 bases, with 4 bases lying between them. Germline V gene data show CDR1 as LGHDT and CDR2 as YNNKEL (reference sequence). This CDR3 region has 12 residues. CDR3 DNA sequence: TGTGCCAGCAGCCAAATTGCCGGGGAGCTGTTTTTT. The encoded protein is CASSQIAGELFF.

This clonotype is categorized as medium-sized. The chain uses TRBV6-5 and TRBJ1-1, with TRBD1 matching over 9 bases. Trimming took 6 bases from V and 4 from J; bases not matched to a gene: 9. Germline CDR1 MNHEY, CDR2 SVGAGI. CDR3 size: 15 residues. This CDR3 is CASSEPGQGVTEAFF. CDR3 nucleotides: TGTGCCAGCAGCGAACCGGGACAGGGCGTCACTGAAGCTTTCTTT.

This clonotype came up a few times. This chain joins TRBV7-8 and TRBJ2-1, with 8 bases that match TRBD2. Germline loops: CDR1 SGHVS, CDR2 FQNEAQ. This CDR3 has 17 amino acids. V gave up 5 bases and J gave up 0 bases; unmatched junction bases: 9. CDR3 region: CASSPTSGPSSYNEQFF. The CDR3 coding sequence is TGTGCCAGCAGCCCTACTAGCGGCCCCAGCTCCTACAATGAGCAGTTCTTC.

The rearrangement joins TRBV19 to TRBJ2-4; D gene ambiguous. Germline V lookup: CDR1 LNHDA, CDR2 SQIVND (reference sequence). The V end lost 7 bases, the J end lost 0 bases, and 7 bases lay between the germline ends. This CDR3 region has 13 residues. The CDR3 DNA is TGTGCCAGTATGGAGCTAGCCAAAAACATTCAGTACTTC. The encoded protein is CASMELAKNIQYF.

V gene TRBV28 combines with J gene TRBJ1-3; no firm D call. The germline gives CDR1 MDHEN, CDR2 SYDVKM. V lost 8 bases, J lost 0 bases, and 11 bases lay in between. The CDR3 extends over 14 amino acids. The CDR3 bases are TGTGCCAGCGGTGGCAGTTTCTCTGGAAACACCATATATTTT. This encodes CASGGSFSGNTIYF.

In its sample, this clonotype is medium-sized. The chain joins TRBV6-5 to TRBJ1-3; D possibly corresponds to TRBD1 (5 bases). The CDR3 sequence is 18 residues long. Trimming removed 2 bases from V and 0 bases from J, with 17 bases in between. Germline values: CDR1 MNHEY, CDR2 SVGAGI. The CDR3 DNA sequence: TGTGCCAGCAGTTACCGGGACCGCTCCTACTCCTCTGGAAACACCATATATTTT. Translating it yields CASSYRDRSYSSGNTIYF.

This clonotype rates as medium-sized. This sequence joins TRBV4-1 and TRBJ2-6; 8 nucleotides agree with TRBD1. The V and J ends lost 4 bases and 1 base, in that order; junction bases with no gene match: 6. The CDR3 covers 17 residues. CDR1 and CDR2 (germline): MGHRA, YSYEKL. The CDR3 loop reads CASSLGQEWSGANVLTF. The CDR3 DNA reads TGCGCCAGCAGCCTGGGACAGGAGTGGTCTGGGGCCAACGTCCTGACTTTC.

J is TRBJ1-5 and V is TRBV4-1, with D possibly TRBD1 on 5 matching bases. The CDR3 is made up of 15 amino acids. The germline V gene has CDR1 MGHRA and CDR2 YSYEKL. V was shortened by 4 bases and J by 2 bases, with 12 bases between the two germline ends. The CDR3 reads CASSRVDKGNQPQHF. Here the CDR3 DNA reads TGCGCCAGCAGCCGCGTGGACAAGGGCAATCAGCCCCAGCATTTT.

In its sample, this clonotype ranks as medium-sized. This chain links TRBV4-1 with TRBJ2-2, with 12 bases matching TRBD2. The V segment lost 4 bases and the J segment 6 bases; nucleotides outside the gene matches: 9. This CDR3 has 17 amino acids. CDR1 and CDR2 from the germline V gene are MGHRA and YSYEKL. In nucleotides, the CDR3 is TGCGCCAGCAGCCCTAGACTAGCGGGAGCAAGGGCCGGGGAGCTGTTTTTT. Protein product: CASSPRLAGARAGELFF.

The V and J genes are TRBV18 and TRBJ2-5, with D maybe TRBD1 (5 bases). This CDR3 spans 13 amino acids. The germline V gene encodes CDR1 KGHSH and CDR2 LQKENI. V dropped 3 bases and J dropped 3 bases, with 8 bases sitting between them. The CDR3 DNA reads TGTGCCAGCTCACCGCAACAGGAAGAGACCCAGTACTTC. This gives the protein CASSPQQEETQYF. The whole variable domain, filled in from reference TRBV18 and TRBJ2-5, reads NAGVMQNPRHLVRRRGQEARLRCSPMKGHSHVYWYRQLPEEGLKFMVYLQKENIIDESGMPKERFSAEFPKEGPSILRIQQVVRGDSAAYFCASSPQQEETQYFGPGTRLLVL.

This CDR3 reads CSVDSTPTDTQYF. In DNA, the CDR3 is TGCAGCGTTGATTCTACCCCCACAGATACGCAGTATTTT. The J gene is TRBJ2-3, the V gene TRBV29-1; the D is unclear. The V gene's germline CDR1 is SQVTM and CDR2 ANQGSEA. Trimming removed 3 bases from V and 2 bases from J, with 9 bases in between. This CDR3 is built from 13 residues.

The sample holds many counts of this clonotype. CDR3 nucleotides: TGTGCCAGCAGTTTAGTAGGGTATGGCTACACCTTC. This encodes CASSLVGYGYTF. The chain couples TRBV28 to TRBJ1-2; D is undetermined. Trimming stripped 2 bases from V and 5 bases from J, with 6 bases between. CDR1 MDHEN and CDR2 SYDVKM come from the germline V gene. CDR3 length: 12 residues.

This clonotype turned up a few times. This chain uses TRBV15 with TRBJ2-7, with TRBD1 matching 9 bases. Trimming cost V 0 bases and J 2 bases; bases outside gene matches: 5. Germline values: CDR1 LNHNV, CDR2 YYDKDF (reference sequence). The CDR3 spans 16 residues. The CDR3 protein is CATSREGTGYTYEQYF. Here the CDR3 DNA reads TGTGCCACCAGCAGAGAGGGGACAGGGTATACCTACGAGCAGTACTTC.

The J gene is TRBJ2-2, the V gene TRBV10-3, with TRBD1 matching 7 bases. Germline V lookup: CDR1 ENHRY, CDR2 SYGVKD. The CDR3 consists of 14 residues. Trimming removed 10 bases from V and 3 bases from J; junction bases left unmatched: 8. DNA of the CDR3: TGTGCCACCCGACAGGGTGCGGACACCGGGGAGCTGTTTTTT. This sequence encodes CATRQGADTGELFF.

V gene TRBV3-1 combines with J gene TRBJ2-1; no clear D gene. CDR1 LGHDT and CDR2 YNNKEL come from the germline V gene (reference sequence). V was clipped by 0 bases and J by 0 bases, with 6 bases between them. The length of the CDR3 is 15 residues. The CDR3 loop reads CASSQDTISYNEQFF. The CDR3 DNA is TGTGCCAGCAGCCAAGATACAATCTCCTACAATGAGCAGTTCTTC.

By sample share, this clonotype is large. This chain uses TRBV5-4 with TRBJ2-7; D possibly corresponds to TRBD2 (5 bases). CDR3 length equals 14 residues. Germline V gene lookup returns CDR1 SGHNT and CDR2 YYREEE (reference sequence). Trimming removed 0 bases at V and 2 bases at J, with 9 bases between. The CDR3 coding sequence is TGTGCCAGCAGCTTGGACGAGCGGCCCTACGAGCAGTACTTC. It translates to CASSLDERPYEQYF.

V is TRBV7-9 and J is TRBJ2-7; D unclear. The germline V gene has CDR1 SEHNR and CDR2 FQNEAQ (reference sequence). CDR3 size: 14 residues. V was clipped by 5 bases and J by 4 bases, with 15 bases between them. CDR3 sequence (DNA): TGTGCCAGCAGCCCGCCTACCGGCCCGTACGAGCAGTACTTC. The encoded protein is CASSPPTGPYEQYF.

Relative to its sample, this clonotype is medium-sized. The CDR3 here is CASSFGGQGDTQYF. CDR3 in DNA: TGTGCCAGCAGTTTCGGGGGGCAGGGAGATACGCAGTATTTT. The rearrangement joins TRBV12-3 or TRBV12-4 to TRBJ2-3; possibly TRBD2 for D (7 bases). This CDR3 is built from 14 residues. Trimming left V 3 bases short and J 5 bases short, with 12 bases between.

V and J are TRBV29-1 and TRBJ2-7, with TRBD2 matching 7 bases. The germline gives CDR1 SQVTM, CDR2 ANQGSEA. CDR3 length equals 14 residues. J gave up 2 bases and V 2 bases, and 6 bases lay outside the gene matches. The CDR3 DNA follows: TGCAGCGTTGAAAGGTCTAGCGGCACCTACGAGCAGTACTTC. It translates to CSVERSSGTYEQYF.

The V gene is TRBV20-1, the J gene TRBJ2-3; TRBD2 matches 12 bases. Unmatched junction bases numbered 13, after V lost 3 bases and J lost 0 bases. This CDR3 is built from 19 residues. The germline V gene has CDR1 DFQATT and CDR2 SNEGSKA (reference sequence). Written as DNA, the CDR3 is TGCAGTGCTAGTGGGGCTAGCGGGGGGGCCGTCCGTAGCACAGATACGCAGTATTTT. Amino acids: CSASGASGGAVRSTDTQYF.

This clonotype was counted between two and nine times. The V and J genes are TRBV2 and TRBJ2-3, with 7 bases fitting TRBD1. CDR1 and CDR2 from the germline V gene are SNHLY and FYNNEI. The V and J ends lost 7 bases and 1 base, in that order; junction bases with no gene match: 5. CDR3 size: 14 residues. In DNA, the CDR3 is TGTGCCAGCATGGCCGACAGGGGCACAGATACGCAGTATTTT. Encoded protein: CASMADRGTDTQYF.

This clonotype was detected many times. The CDR3 sequence is CASSLSGRAGEQYF. The CDR3 region has the DNA TGTGCCAGCAGCCTTAGCGGGAGGGCGGGCGAGCAGTACTTC. The V and J genes are TRBV12-3 or TRBV12-4 and TRBJ2-7; 11 nucleotides agree with TRBD2. Unmatched junction bases numbered 7, after V lost 6 bases and J lost 6 bases. The CDR3 runs 14 residues.

The V gene is TRBV18, the J gene TRBJ2-2; no clear D gene. Germline-derived CDR1 and CDR2 are KGHSH and LQKENI. This CDR3 contains 11 residues. V lost 6 bases, J lost 5 bases, and 4 bases lay in between. DNA for the CDR3: TGTGCCAGCTCGCGGACCGGGGAGCTGTTTTTT. Translated: CASSRTGELFF.

This clonotype was seen more than once but under ten times. The chain carries TRBV28 and TRBJ2-7; D unresolved. Trimming shortened V by 2 bases and J by 1 base, and 6 bases separated the two germline ends. Per germline, CDR1 MDHEN and CDR2 SYDVKM. This CDR3 spans 13 amino acids. The CDR3 here is CASSLVGSYEQYF. The CDR3 nucleotides read TGTGCCAGCAGTTTAGTCGGGTCCTACGAGCAGTACTTC.

CDR3 protein: CSARDQAGGNIQYF. The CDR3 region has the DNA TGCAGTGCTAGAGATCAAGCAGGGGGAAACATTCAGTACTTC. The genes are TRBV20-1 and TRBJ2-4; 7 bases map to TRBD1. CDR1 DFQATT and CDR2 SNEGSKA come from the germline V gene (reference sequence). V dropped 0 bases and J dropped 6; count of bases not matched to a gene: 5. The CDR3 is made up of 14 amino acids.

This clonotype was seen a handful of times. This chain joins TRBV7-6 and TRBJ2-3; D not resolved. The CDR3 length is 16 residues. CDR1 and CDR2 from the germline V gene are SGHVS and FNYEAQ. V gave up 5 bases and J gave up 0 bases, with 15 bases separating them. As DNA, the CDR3 is TGTGCCAGCAGCCCACTCGGGTATACTAGCACAGATACGCAGTATTTT. Encoded protein: CASSPLGYTSTDTQYF. Using reference TRBV7-6 and TRBJ2-3 for the parts outside the CDR3, the full variable domain is GAGVSQSPRYKVTKRGQDVALRCDPISGHVSLYWYRQALGQGPEFLTYFNYEAQQDKSGLPNDRFSAERPEGSISTLTIQRTEQRDSAMYRCASSPLGYTSTDTQYFGPGTRLTVL.